The clone carrying this T cell receptor beta chain was recorded a few times. What it binds is not known. It was with a sample-barcoded 5' primer and a J-beta primer mix that a second PCR of roughly 6 to 12 cycles was run. All cDNA molecules were each tagged by a template-switch adaptor with 12 random nucleotides. Each CDR3 protein gets one entry after TCRdb re-called the 5' RACE reads with MiXCR. The sample records about 680,000 distinct CDR3 sequences, over 45% being singletons. This record comes from a study of blood T cells in healthy people across ages. General study findings and limits: Naive CD4+ cells and diversity were both higher in long-lived donors than in aged donors.

A minimum of 7 million PBMCs was isolated per sample. V was cut by 0 bases and J by 4 bases, with 16 bases left in between. Germline V CDR1 and CDR2: SGHAT, FQNNGV. The CDR3 spans 16 residues. This TCR was sampled from a woman aged 60-75 years in good health. The sample was blood. V gene TRBV11-2 combines with J gene TRBJ2-7; a weak D match, TRBD1 (5 bases). For the CDR3, the DNA is TGTGCCAGCAGCTTAGATCGGACAAGCAGTAGATACGAGCAGTACTTC. Translating gives CASSLDRTSSRYEQYF.